This TCR beta chain stems from a study of shared clonotypes between healthy human individuals. Study overall: Donors, aged 18 to 49, were a couple of women and three men.

Study findings and constraints: Estimated richness was generally greater in naive than memory subsets.

Worth noting for this clone: What it binds is not known.

Each cell subset's genomic DNA was divided evenly among several immunoSEQ plates. Measured with immunoSEQ multiplex PCR; TCRdb has only the in-frame clones, and not every one. This repertoire shows approximately 2.5 million clones, under 95% found once; its top ten account for 0.36%. All of the donors resided in Nashville, Tennessee, and each was a Caucasian adult. Source material: naive CD4+ T cells from PBMCs. Regarding subset: CD45RA+ positively selected. The source is a man aged 18 to 29 in good health. Some clones in this sample may be carry-over from other donors' samples.

In nucleotides, the CDR3 is TGTGCATGTGGGAGTCCAAACATTCAGTACTTC. This encodes CACGSPNIQYF. The rearrangement joins TRBV10-3 to TRBJ2-4; D perhaps matches TRBD2 (5 bases). CDR3 length: 11 residues. Germline CDR1 is ENHRY and CDR2 is SYGVKD.